A single sample is the source of the 25 T cell receptor beta chains below, sequenced in a study of early T cells in non-severe SARS-CoV-2 infection. TCRdb passed the 5' RACE reads through MiXCR, listing each CDR3 protein once. The table records 75,000 to 95,000 distinct CDR3 sequences, roughly 15% of them present only once. Sequencing was performed on whole blood, taken at baseline. The receptor set was obtained from an adult who was a healthcare worker with PCR-confirmed SARS-CoV-2 infection or an uninfected control (not recorded which).

The DNA of the CDR3 is TGTGCCAGCAGCGCAGTGAGGTGGGCAGAGACCCAGTACTTC. Translated, it gives CASSAVRWAETQYF. The chain is built from TRBV7-2 and TRBJ2-5; unclear D gene. Trimming took 5 bases from V and 4 from J, leaving 14 bases between them. In germline, CDR1 is SGHTA, CDR2 FQGNSA. CDR3 length equals 14 residues. The full variable domain, completed using reference TRBV7-2 and TRBJ2-5, is GAGVSQSPSNKVTEKGKDVELRCDPISGHTALYWYRQSLGQGLEFLIYFQGNSAPDKSGLPSDRFSAERTGGSVSTLTIQRTQQEDSAVYLCASSAVRWAETQYFGPGTRLLVL.

This clonotype has just a few counts. This chain uses TRBV28 with TRBJ1-1, with TRBD1 as a possible D gene (5 bases). The CDR3 consists of 12 residues. The V end lost 6 bases, the J end lost 7 bases, and 12 bases lay between the germline ends. Germline assignment: CDR1 MDHEN and CDR2 SYDVKM. This chain's CDR3 is CASRGDGIEAFF. The CDR3 DNA is TGTGCCAGCAGGGGGGACGGAATTGAAGCTTTCTTT.

This clonotype was recorded many times. The rearrangement uses TRBV12-3 or TRBV12-4 and TRBJ2-2, with D possibly being TRBD1 or TRBD2 (5 bases each). V was shortened by 1 base and J by 1 base, with 10 bases between the two germline ends. The CDR3 runs 16 residues. CDR3: CASSLGAGRNTGELFF. The CDR3 coding sequence is TGTGCCAGCAGTTTAGGGGCAGGGAGGAACACCGGGGAGCTGTTTTTT.

The sample holds a few counts of this clonotype. The chain combines TRBV28 with TRBJ2-5; tentative D call: TRBD2 (6 bases). The germline V gene has CDR1 MDHEN and CDR2 SYDVKM. The V gene lost 6 bases and the J gene lost 5 bases, with 16 bases spanning the gap. The CDR3 spans 14 residues. CDR3 region: CASSPTVRGETQYF. The CDR3 DNA reads as TGTGCCAGCAGCCCGACGGTCCGGGGGGAGACCCAGTACTTC.

In its sample, this clonotype was seen a few times. J is TRBJ2-1 and V is TRBV3-1; tentative D call: TRBD2 (6 bases). V was clipped by 4 bases and J by 9 bases, with 16 bases between them. This CDR3 contains 14 residues. The germline V gene encodes CDR1 LGHDT and CDR2 YNNKEL (reference sequence). CDR3 DNA sequence: TGTGCCAGCAGCCCCGACGGAGGGATCGGTGAGCAGTTCTTC. As protein: CASSPDGGIGEQFF.

The rearrangement joins TRBV7-2 to TRBJ2-1; D is unresolved. This CDR3 comprises 13 residues. V lost 7 bases to trimming and J lost 6 bases, with 13 bases between them. Looked up from germline, CDR1 is SGHTA and CDR2 is FQGNSA. The CDR3 DNA reads as TGTGCCAGCACCATAGGGTCCGGCAATGAGCAGTTCTTC. The encoded protein is CASTIGSGNEQFF.

CDR3 sequence reads: CASSLDRKAFF. The CDR3, as DNA: TGCGCCAGCAGCCTCGACAGGAAAGCTTTCTTT. This chain connects TRBV10-2 to TRBJ1-1; tentatively, D is TRBD1 (6 bases). The CDR3 spans 11 residues. Germline CDR1 is WSHSY and CDR2 is SAAADI. V shed 6 bases and J shed 9 bases, with 11 bases lying between them.

The chain carries TRBV4-3 and TRBJ2-6; 8 bases fit TRBD2. Germline V gives CDR1 LGHNA, CDR2 YSLEER. The junction had 6 bases not matched to a gene; V was cut back by 4 bases and J by 1 base. The CDR3 loop spans 17 amino acids. This CDR3 reads CASSRGSGTSGANVLTF. The CDR3 bases are TGCGCCAGCAGCCGCGGTAGCGGGACTTCTGGGGCCAACGTCCTGACTTTC.

The chain recombines TRBV7-7 with TRBJ2-3; 7 bases map to TRBD2. This CDR3 is 13 amino acids long. Germline V gives CDR1 SSHAT, CDR2 FNYEAQ (reference sequence). V shed 9 bases and J 3 bases; nucleotides not matched to a gene: 6. CDR3 in amino acids: CARPSGATDTQYF. CDR3 in DNA: TGTGCCAGACCCAGCGGGGCAACAGATACGCAGTATTTT.

This sequence joins TRBV6-5 and TRBJ2-3; 10 nucleotides line up with TRBD2. The CDR3 is made up of 14 amino acids. Germline trimming cut 7 bases from V and 5 bases from J; bases unmatched to any gene: 6. Per the germline V gene, CDR1 is MNHEY and CDR2 is SVGAGI. The CDR3 region has the DNA TGTGCCAGCAACCTAGCGGGAGAAGAAGATACGCAGTATTTT. Its protein is CASNLAGEEDTQYF.

This clonotype has a handful of counts. The conserved phenylalanine or tryptophan normally closing the CDR3 is absent here, so this likely arose from a read error. Because the CDR3's place on the DNA is in doubt, the DNA is left out and the CDR3 is given as listed by TCRdb. V and J are TRBV21-1 and TRBJ2-1. TRBV21-1 is tagged as a pseudogene. The CDR3 is 11 residues long, counting both termini. This chain's CDR3 is CASSTEPSFRI.

This clonotype came up many times. This rearrangement joins TRBV7-8 to TRBJ2-1; tentatively, D is TRBD1 or TRBD2 (6 bases each). V was clipped by 6 bases and J by 10 bases, with 10 bases between them. CDR3 length: 11 amino acids. CDR1 SGHVS and CDR2 FQNEAQ come from the germline V gene. This CDR3 is CASRGGPEQFF. Written as DNA, the CDR3 is TGTGCCAGCAGAGGGGGGCCGGAGCAGTTCTTC.

In this sample, this clonotype turned up many times. The V call is TRBV2, the J call TRBJ2-1, with 8 bases lining up with TRBD2. The CDR3 is 15 residues long. J was trimmed by 7 bases and V by 8 bases; bases with no gene match: 13. Per germline, CDR1 SNHLY and CDR2 FYNNEI. The DNA for the CDR3 is TGTGCCAGCGCTGCCCGGCTAGCGGGCGCAAATGAGCAGTTCTTC. Translating gives CASAARLAGANEQFF. Based on the CDR3 plus reference TRBV2 and TRBJ2-1, the full variable domain is EPEVTQTPSHQVTQMGQEVILRCVPISNHLYFYWYRQILGQKVEFLVSFYNNEISEKSEIFDDQFSVERPDGSNFTLKIRSTKLEDSAMYFCASAARLAGANEQFFGPGTRLTVL.

The J gene is TRBJ2-1, the V gene TRBV20-1; D perhaps matches TRBD2 (6 bases). The germline gives CDR1 DFQATT, CDR2 SNEGSKA (reference sequence). The V and J ends lost 6 bases and 1 base respectively, with 22 bases between them. CDR3 length: 17 amino acids. The DNA of the CDR3 is TGCAGTGCCAATCCGACGGGAGTCCGGAGGTCCTACAATGAGCAGTTCTTC. It encodes CSANPTGVRRSYNEQFF.

This clonotype was seen repeatedly, ten times or more. The chain recombines TRBV21-1 with TRBJ2-7; the D call of TRBD2 is as the table states it, not checked on the DNA. TRBV21-1 is classified as a pseudogene. The CDR3 is made up of 12 amino acids. The CDR3 loop is CASSRTSYEQYF. For the CDR3, the DNA is TGTGCCAGCAGCAGAACTAGCTACGAGCAGTACTTC.

This clonotype appeared a few times. The chain combines TRBV12-3 or TRBV12-4 with TRBJ2-3, with TRBD2 matching 8 bases. V gave up 6 bases and J gave up 2 bases; unmatched junction bases: 7. The CDR3 contains 15 residues. The CDR3 protein is CASSQTSDFTDTQYF. The CDR3 DNA is TGTGCCAGCAGCCAGACTAGCGATTTCACAGATACGCAGTATTTT.

The table lists this clonotype with a few counts. The chain uses TRBV3-1 and TRBJ2-2; perhaps D is TRBD1 or TRBD2 (6 bases each). This CDR3 is built from 17 residues. CDR1 is LGHDT and CDR2 is YNNKEL in the germline V gene (reference sequence). The V end was cut by 0 bases, the J end by 5 bases, with 16 bases between. Here the CDR3 DNA reads TGTGCCAGCAGCCAAGAGGGACCCGGGGGCAGGACCGGGGAGCTGTTTTTT. The encoded protein is CASSQEGPGGRTGELFF.

The chain recombines TRBV27 with TRBJ2-1; 8 positions agree with TRBD2. V shed 6 bases and J 0 bases; nucleotides not matched to a gene: 10. The length of the CDR3 is 17 residues. Germline CDR1 and CDR2: MNHEY and SMNVEV (reference sequence). CDR3 nucleotide sequence: TGTGCCAGCAGCCGGGGGCTAGCGGGCAGCTCCTACAATGAGCAGTTCTTC. Residues: CASSRGLAGSSYNEQFF.

The J gene is TRBJ2-1, the V gene TRBV6-6, with a possible D match to TRBD2 (5 bases). The germline V and J ends were trimmed by 10 bases and 2 bases, with 6 bases remaining between them. The CDR3 is 11 residues long. CDR1 MNHNY and CDR2 SVGAGI come from the germline V gene (reference sequence). Written as DNA, the CDR3 is TGTGCCACCGGGACCTACAATGAGCAGTTCTTC. Protein sequence: CATGTYNEQFF.

The chain recombines TRBV20-1 with TRBJ2-5; TRBD1 aligns across 10 bases. This CDR3 region has 13 residues. Unmatched junction bases numbered 4, after V lost 5 bases and J lost 4 bases. CDR1 and CDR2 from the germline V gene are DFQATT and SNEGSKA (reference sequence). CDR3 loop: CSALRDRGETQYF. The CDR3 DNA follows: TGCAGTGCTCTCCGGGACAGGGGAGAGACCCAGTACTTC.

The rearrangement joins TRBV12-3 or TRBV12-4 to TRBJ1-1, with D unclear. V shed 3 bases and J shed 1 base, with 3 bases lying between them. This CDR3 region has 12 residues. The CDR3 sequence: CASSLSNTEAFF. For the CDR3, the DNA is TGTGCCAGCAGTTTGTCGAACACTGAAGCTTTCTTT.

This clonotype was recorded many times. The chain has TRBV11-2 and TRBJ2-7; D not resolved. The CDR3 has 13 residues. The germline V gene encodes CDR1 SGHAT and CDR2 FQNNGV. V lost 0 bases and J lost 4, with 7 bases in between. The CDR3 nucleotides read TGTGCCAGCAGCTTAGAAGTTGGGTACGAGCAGTACTTC. It codes for CASSLEVGYEQYF.

The table lists this clonotype with a few counts. The chain has TRBV2 and TRBJ2-7; D gene uncertain. V was cut by 4 bases and J by 1 base, with 11 bases left in between. CDR3 size: 14 residues. Germline CDR1 and CDR2: SNHLY and FYNNEI. The CDR3 spells CASSGFQGSYEQYF. The CDR3 DNA follows: TGTGCCAGCAGTGGGTTTCAAGGATCCTACGAGCAGTACTTC. Using reference TRBV2 and TRBJ2-7 for the parts outside the CDR3, the full variable domain is EPEVTQTPSHQVTQMGQEVILRCVPISNHLYFYWYRQILGQKVEFLVSFYNNEISEKSEIFDDQFSVERPDGSNFTLKIRSTKLEDSAMYFCASSGFQGSYEQYFGPGTRLTVT.

This chain joins TRBV28 and TRBJ1-3; a possible D gene is TRBD1 (5 bases). CDR1 and CDR2 (germline): MDHEN, SYDVKM. V gave up 7 bases and J gave up 0 bases, with 22 bases separating them. This CDR3 comprises 18 residues. CDR3 region: CASKSARASRSSGNTIYF. The DNA of the CDR3 is TGTGCCAGCAAGTCGGCCAGGGCGTCCCGGAGCTCTGGAAACACCATATATTTT.

This clonotype was recorded many times. This chain uses TRBV20-1 with TRBJ1-4, with D unresolved. Trimming took off 0 bases at V and 2 bases at J, with 13 bases between the two ends. CDR1 and CDR2 (germline): DFQATT, SNEGSKA (reference sequence). The CDR3 consists of 16 residues. The CDR3 nucleotides read TGCAGTGCTAGAGATTGGGGAGATGCGACTAATGAAAAACTGTTTTTT. It specifies CSARDWGDATNEKLFF.